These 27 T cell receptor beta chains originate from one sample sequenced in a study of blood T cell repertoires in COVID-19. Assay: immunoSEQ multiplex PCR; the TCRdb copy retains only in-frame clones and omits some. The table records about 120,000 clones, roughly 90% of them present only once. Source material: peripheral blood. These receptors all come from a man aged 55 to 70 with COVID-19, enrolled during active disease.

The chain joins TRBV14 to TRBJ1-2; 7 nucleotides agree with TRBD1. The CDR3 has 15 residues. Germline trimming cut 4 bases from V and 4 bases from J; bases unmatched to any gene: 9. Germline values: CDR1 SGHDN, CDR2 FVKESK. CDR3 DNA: TGTGCCAGCAGCCCGAATTCGGGACAGATCTATGGCTACACCTTC. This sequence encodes CASSPNSGQIYGYTF.

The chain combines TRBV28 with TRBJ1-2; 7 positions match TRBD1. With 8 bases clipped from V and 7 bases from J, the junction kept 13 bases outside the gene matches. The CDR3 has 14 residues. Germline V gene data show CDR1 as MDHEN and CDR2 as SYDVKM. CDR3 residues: CASGGLLGGGGYTF. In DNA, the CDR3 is TGTGCCAGCGGAGGGCTACTAGGGGGCGGTGGCTACACCTTC.

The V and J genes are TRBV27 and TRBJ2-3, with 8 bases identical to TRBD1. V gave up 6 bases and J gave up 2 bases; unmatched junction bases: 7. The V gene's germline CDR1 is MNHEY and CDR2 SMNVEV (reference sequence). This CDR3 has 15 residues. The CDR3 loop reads CASSQTGALTDTQYF. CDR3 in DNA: TGTGCCAGCAGCCAGACAGGGGCTCTCACAGATACGCAGTATTTT.

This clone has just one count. This CDR3 reads CASSSGTGRETQYF. CDR3 DNA: TGTGCCAGCTCATCCGGGACAGGGCGCGAGACCCAGTACTTC. The chain has TRBV18 and TRBJ2-5, with 9 nucleotides matching TRBD1. The trim removed 5 bases at V and 5 bases at J, leaving 6 bases unmatched. CDR3 length equals 14 residues. Germline-derived CDR1 and CDR2 are KGHSH and LQKENI.

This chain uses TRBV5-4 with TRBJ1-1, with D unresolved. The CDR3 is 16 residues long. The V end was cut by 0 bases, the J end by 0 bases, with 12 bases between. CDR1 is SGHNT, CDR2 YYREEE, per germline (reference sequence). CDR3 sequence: CASSLESSPMNTEAFF. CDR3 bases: TGTGCCAGCAGCTTGGAAAGTTCACCTATGAACACTGAAGCTTTCTTT.

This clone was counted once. The CDR3 nucleotides are TGTGCCAGCAGCTCAAAGGGACTAGCAGTCAATGAGCAGTTCTTC. Amino acids: CASSSKGLAVNEQFF. This chain joins TRBV7-2 and TRBJ2-1; the match to TRBD2 covers 9 bases. Losses at the gene ends were 4 bases for V and 6 bases for J; bases not matched to a gene: 7. The CDR3 extends over 15 amino acids. Germline CDR1 is SGHTA and CDR2 is FQGNSA.

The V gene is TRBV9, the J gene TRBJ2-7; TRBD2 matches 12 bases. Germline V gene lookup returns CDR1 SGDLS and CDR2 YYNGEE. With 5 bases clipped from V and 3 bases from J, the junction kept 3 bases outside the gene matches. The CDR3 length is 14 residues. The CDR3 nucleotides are TGTGCCAGCAGTCGACTAGCGGGGGACTACGAGCAGTACTTC. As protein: CASSRLAGDYEQYF.

CDR3 in amino acids: CASSTSGGNTGELFF. CDR3 sequence (DNA): TGCGCCAGCAGCACTAGCGGGGGGAACACCGGGGAGCTGTTTTTT. V and J are TRBV5-1 and TRBJ2-2; TRBD2 matches at 11 bases. The CDR3 contains 15 residues. Trimming cost V 4 bases and J 1 base; bases outside gene matches: 0. The germline CDR1 and CDR2 sequences are SGHRS and YFSETQ.

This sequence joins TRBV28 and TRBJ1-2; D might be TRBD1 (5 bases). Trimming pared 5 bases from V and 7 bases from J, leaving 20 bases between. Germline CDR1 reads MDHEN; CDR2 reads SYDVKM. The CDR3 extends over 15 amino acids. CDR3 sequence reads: CASSPNGVGLFGYTF. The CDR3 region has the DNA TGTGCCAGCAGTCCCAATGGCGTGGGGCTTTTTGGCTACACCTTC.

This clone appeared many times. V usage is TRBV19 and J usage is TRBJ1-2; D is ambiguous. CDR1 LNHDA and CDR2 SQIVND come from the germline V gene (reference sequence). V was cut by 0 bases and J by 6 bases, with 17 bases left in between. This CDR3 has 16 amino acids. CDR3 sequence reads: CASSIEAAGFWDGYTF. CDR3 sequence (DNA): TGTGCCAGTAGTATAGAGGCCGCAGGTTTTTGGGATGGCTACACCTTC.

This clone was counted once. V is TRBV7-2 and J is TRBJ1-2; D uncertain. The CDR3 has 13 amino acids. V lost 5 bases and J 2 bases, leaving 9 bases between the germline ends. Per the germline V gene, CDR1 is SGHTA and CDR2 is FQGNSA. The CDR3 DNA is TGTGCCAGCAGCATTAATCAGAACTATGGCTACACCTTC. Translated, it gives CASSINQNYGYTF.

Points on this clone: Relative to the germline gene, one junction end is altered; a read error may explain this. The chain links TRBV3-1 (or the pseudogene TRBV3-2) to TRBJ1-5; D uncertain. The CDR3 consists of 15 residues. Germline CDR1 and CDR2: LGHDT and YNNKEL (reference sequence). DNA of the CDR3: TGTGCCAGCAGCAAAGAGCCCACTAAGAATCAGCCCCAGCATTTT. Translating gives CASSKEPTKNQPQHF.

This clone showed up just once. CDR3 region: CSAATGVIDTIYF. Written as DNA, the CDR3 is TGCAGCGCTGCGACAGGGGTCATAGACACCATATATTTT. The V gene is TRBV29-1, the J gene TRBJ1-3; 8 bases map to TRBD1. Germline CDR1 SQVTM, CDR2 ANQGSEA. CDR3 length: 13 amino acids. Trimming at V came to 7 bases and at J to 8 bases, leaving 10 bases not matched to a gene.

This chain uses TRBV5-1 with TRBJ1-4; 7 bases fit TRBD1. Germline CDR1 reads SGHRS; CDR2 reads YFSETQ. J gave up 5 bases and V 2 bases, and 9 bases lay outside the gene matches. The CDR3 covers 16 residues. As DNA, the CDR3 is TGCGCCAGCAGCTTTTCCACAGGGGCCGGGAATGAAAAACTGTTTTTT. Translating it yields CASSFSTGAGNEKLFF.

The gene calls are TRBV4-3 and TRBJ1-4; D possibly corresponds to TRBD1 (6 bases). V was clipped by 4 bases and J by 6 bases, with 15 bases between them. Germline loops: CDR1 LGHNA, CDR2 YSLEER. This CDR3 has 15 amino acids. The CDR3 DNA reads TGCGCCAGCAGCCCCCCAGGGGCGCGGTATGAAAAACTGTTTTTT. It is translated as CASSPPGARYEKLFF.

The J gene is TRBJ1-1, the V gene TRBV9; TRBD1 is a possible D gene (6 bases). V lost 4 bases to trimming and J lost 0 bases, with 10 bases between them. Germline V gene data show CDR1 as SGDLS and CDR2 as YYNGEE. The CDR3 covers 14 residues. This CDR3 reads CASSLGQLNTEAFF. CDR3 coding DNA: TGTGCCAGCAGCCTAGGACAGCTGAACACTGAAGCTTTCTTT.

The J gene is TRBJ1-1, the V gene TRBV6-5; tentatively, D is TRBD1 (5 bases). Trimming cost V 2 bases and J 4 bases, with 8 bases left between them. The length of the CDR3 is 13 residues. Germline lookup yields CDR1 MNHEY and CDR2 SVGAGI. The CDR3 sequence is CASSYLRGTEAFF. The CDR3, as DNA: TGTGCCAGCAGTTACCTTAGGGGCACTGAAGCTTTCTTT.

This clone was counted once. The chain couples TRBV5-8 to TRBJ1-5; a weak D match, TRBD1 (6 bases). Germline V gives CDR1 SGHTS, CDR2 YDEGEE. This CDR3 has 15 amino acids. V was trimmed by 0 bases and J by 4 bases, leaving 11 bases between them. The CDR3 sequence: CASSLEGGTNQPQHF. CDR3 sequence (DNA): TGTGCCAGCAGCTTGGAGGGGGGGACAAATCAGCCCCAGCATTTT.

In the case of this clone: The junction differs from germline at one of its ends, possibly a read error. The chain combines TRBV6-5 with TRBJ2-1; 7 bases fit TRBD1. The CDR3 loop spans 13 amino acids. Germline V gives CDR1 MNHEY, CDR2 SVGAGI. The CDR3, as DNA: TGCGATCCCGACAGGGAAGCCTACAATGAGCAGTTCTTC. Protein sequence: CDPDREAYNEQFF.

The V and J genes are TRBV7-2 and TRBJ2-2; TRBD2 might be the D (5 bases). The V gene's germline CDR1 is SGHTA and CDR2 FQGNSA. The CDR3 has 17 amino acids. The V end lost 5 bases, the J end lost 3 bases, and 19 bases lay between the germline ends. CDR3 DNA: TGTGCCAGCAGCGAACCTCTCCGGACGAGGGACACCGGGGAGCTGTTTTTT. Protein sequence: CASSEPLRTRDTGELFF.

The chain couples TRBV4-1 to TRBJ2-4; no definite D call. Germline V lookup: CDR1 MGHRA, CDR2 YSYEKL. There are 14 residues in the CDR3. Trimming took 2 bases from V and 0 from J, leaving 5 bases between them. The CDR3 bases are TGCGCCAGCAGCCAACTTATAGCCAAAAACATTCAGTACTTC. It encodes CASSQLIAKNIQYF.

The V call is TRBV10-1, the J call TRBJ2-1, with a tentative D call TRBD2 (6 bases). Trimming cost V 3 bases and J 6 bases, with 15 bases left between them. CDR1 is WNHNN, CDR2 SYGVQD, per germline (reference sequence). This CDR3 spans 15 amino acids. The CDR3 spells CASSERQGLINEQFF. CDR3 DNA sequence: TGCGCCAGCAGTGAAAGGCAGGGACTGATCAATGAGCAGTTCTTC.

CDR3 loop: CASSLRDRVGETQYF. In DNA, the CDR3 is TGTGCCAGCAGTTTAAGGGACAGGGTGGGAGAGACCCAGTACTTC. V gene TRBV27 combines with J gene TRBJ2-5; TRBD1 aligns across 9 bases. Trimming removed 2 bases from V and 4 bases from J; junction bases left unmatched: 5. CDR3 length: 15 residues. Germline CDR1 MNHEY, CDR2 SMNVEV (reference sequence).

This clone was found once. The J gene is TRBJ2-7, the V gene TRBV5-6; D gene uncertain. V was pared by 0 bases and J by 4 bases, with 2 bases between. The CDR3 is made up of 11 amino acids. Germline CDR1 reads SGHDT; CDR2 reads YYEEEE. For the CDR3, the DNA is TGTGCCAGCAGCTTGGCGTACGAGCAGTACTTC. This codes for CASSLAYEQYF.

The CDR3: CASSSGTGKPYEQYF. In DNA, the CDR3 is TGTGCCAGCAGTTCCGGGACAGGGAAGCCCTACGAGCAGTACTTC. The chain carries TRBV6-6 and TRBJ2-7; 9 positions match TRBD1. Germline trimming cut 4 bases from V and 2 bases from J; bases unmatched to any gene: 6. The CDR3 length is 15 residues. The germline CDR1 and CDR2 sequences are MNHNY and SVGAGI (reference sequence).

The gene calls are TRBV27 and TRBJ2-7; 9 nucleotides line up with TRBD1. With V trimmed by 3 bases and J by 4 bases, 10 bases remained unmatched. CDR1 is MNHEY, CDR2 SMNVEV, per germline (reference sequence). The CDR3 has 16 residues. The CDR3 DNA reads TGTGCCAGCAGTTTTTCTGTGGGACAGGGAAAGTACGAGCAGTACTTC. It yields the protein CASSFSVGQGKYEQYF.

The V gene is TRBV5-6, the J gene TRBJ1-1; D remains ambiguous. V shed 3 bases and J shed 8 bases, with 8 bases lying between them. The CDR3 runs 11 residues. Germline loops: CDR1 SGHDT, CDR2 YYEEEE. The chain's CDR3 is CASSSRAEAFF. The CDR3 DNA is TGTGCCAGCAGCTCACGTGCGGAAGCTTTCTTT.